This is a list of T cell receptor beta chains from one sample in a study of radiotherapy plus CTLA-4 blockade in lung cancer. TCRdb's copy holds only in-frame clones and misses some; the assay was immunoSEQ multiplex PCR. This table holds approximately 60,000 clones, 77% found once. The input for sequencing was peripheral blood, taken from a patient treated with radiotherapy plus ipilimumab. The receptor source for this set is a human donor with non-small cell lung cancer who had a complete response to radiotherapy plus ipilimumab. Both conserved end residues are part of each CDR3. The D gene is left open where the match is weak. The size entry is marked missing in some rows and otherwise reads once, few, many or a size class.

TRBJ1-2 TRBV4-1 once NA TGCGCCAGCAGCCAAGCTCTCGCGCGAGGCCGGACTCGTGGCTACACCTTC CASSQALARGRTRGYTF
TRBJ2-5 TRBV11-3 NA NA TGTGCCAGCAGCTTAGATTCTCTCCCCTTGGAGACCCAGTACTTC CASSLDSLPLETQYF
TRBJ1-2 TRBV6-1 NA TRBD1 TGTGCCAGCAGTCCCGCACAGGGGGGCTATGGCTACACCTTC CASSPAQGGYGYTF
TRBJ1-2 TRBV4-1 NA NA TGCGCCAGCAGCCAAGTGGGTATAGGGGGCTACACCTTC CASSQVGIGGYTF
TRBJ2-7 TRBV7-6 NA NA TGTGCCAGCAGCTCGAGACACGGAGTATACGAGCAGTACTTC CASSSRHGVYEQYF
TRBJ2-2 TRBV11-2 NA NA TGTGCCAGCAGCTTGGTTCCGGGTGGCACCGGGGAGCTGTTTTTT CASSLVPGGTGELFF
TRBJ2-1 TRBV27 NA NA TGTGCCAGCAGTTCGAACCTCGGACCGCAGGCGGACAATGAGCAGTTCTTC CASSSNLGPQADNEQFF
TRBJ1-5 TRBV4-1 NA NA TGCGCCAGCAGCCAGACTGAAAGGAGCAATCAGCCCCAGCATTTT CASSQTERSNQPQHF
TRBJ2-2 TRBV5-1 NA TRBD1 TGCGCCAGCAGCACAGGGGGCGGGGAGCTGTTTTTT CASSTGGGELFF
TRBJ1-5 TRBV27 NA NA TGTGCCACGTCGTGGGGGGGCAATCAGCCCCAGCATTTT CATSWGGNQPQHF
TRBJ1-1 TRBV19 once NA TGTGCCAGTAGTATTTCGTTTGAAGCTTTCTTT CASSISFEAFF
TRBJ1-2 TRBV19 NA NA TGTGCCAGTAGTATGAGGGGTACCTATGGCTACACCTTC CASSMRGTYGYTF
TRBJ2-1 TRBV7-9 NA TRBD1 TGTGCCAGCAGCTTAGTTACAGGGGGCCACAATGAGCAGTTCTTC CASSLVTGGHNEQFF
TRBJ2-5 TRBV18 NA TRBD2 TGTGCCAGCTCACCTGCCGGGGGGGCACAAGAGACCCAGTACTTC CASSPAGGAQETQYF
TRBJ1-4 TRBV6-1 few TRBD1 TGTGCCAGCAGTCTACAGGGGCTAGTCGGTGAAAAACTGTTTTTT CASSLQGLVGEKLFF
TRBJ2-5 TRBV19 NA TRBD2 TGTGCCAGTAGTATAGACGGGGGGGAGACCCAGTACTTC CASSIDGGETQYF
TRBJ1-2 TRBV7-2 NA NA TGTGCCAGCAGCCCGGAGGGCCAGGGCTACACCTTC CASSPEGQGYTF
TRBJ2-2 TRBV2 NA TRBD2 TGTGCCAGCAGTGAAGGTGGGAAGCGGGAGGTGATGTTTTTT CASSEGGKREVMFF
TRBJ2-2 TRBV5-1 NA NA TGCGCCAGCAGCTTGGCCGAAGCGAACACCGGGGAGCTGTTTTTT CASSLAEANTGELFF
TRBJ2-7 TRBV25-1 once NA TGTGCCAGCAGTGATGGAAGTTCCTACGAGCAGTACTTC CASSDGSSYEQYF
TRBJ2-5 TRBV7-9 NA NA TGTGCCAGCAGCCCCCAGAGAGGGGGGCCGAGGGAGACCCAGTACTTC CASSPQRGGPRETQYF
TRBJ1-1 TRBV27 few NA TGTGCCAGCAGTTTTCCGGGAGGGGACACTGAAGCTTTCTTT CASSFPGGDTEAFF
TRBJ2-1 TRBV4-1 NA TRBD2 TGCGCCAGCAGCCAAGAAAGCGGGAGGGACTATGAGCAGTTCTTC CASSQESGRDYEQFF
TRBJ1-5 TRBV18 once NA TGTGCCAGCTCACCTTCAGGGAATCAGCCCCAGCATTTT CASSPSGNQPQHF
TRBJ2-5 TRBV7-9 NA NA TGTGCCAGCAGCTTATACAGCTCCCAAGAGACCCAGTACTTC CASSLYSSQETQYF
TRBJ2-3 TRBV27 few NA TGTGCCAGCAGTCGAGGTCCCGTATCTAGCACAGATACGCAGTATTTT CASSRGPVSSTDTQYF
TRBJ1-2 TRBV29-1 NA NA TGCAGCGTCCTACAAGGCCAGGAACATGGCTACACCTTC CSVLQGQEHGYTF
TRBJ1-1 TRBV6-1 NA NA TGTGCCAGCAGTGAAGCTTCCGGGGACACTGAAGCTTTCTTT CASSEASGDTEAFF
TRBJ1-1 TRBV11-3 few NA TGTGCCAGCAGCTTAGACGGCAGGGTGAACACTGAAGCTTTCTTT CASSLDGRVNTEAFF
TRBJ1-5 TRBV5-8 NA NA TGTGCCAGCAGCTTGCGGGGGGTCGGACAGCCCCAGCATTTT CASSLRGVGQPQHF
TRBJ1-1 TRBV7-9 few TRBD1 TGTGCCAGCAGCTTAGCCGACAGGGGTCGAGACGAAGCTTTCTTT CASSLADRGRDEAFF
TRBJ2-7 TRBV10-3 NA NA TGTGCCATCAGTGAGTCGTTAGACGAGCAGTACTTC CAISESLDEQYF
TRBJ1-2 TRBV5-4 NA TRBD1 TGTGCCAGCAGCTTGGAAGGGGACAGGGGGCGTTCTAGCCATGGCTACACCTTC CASSLEGDRGRSSHGYTF
TRBJ2-2 TRBV4-1 NA NA TGCGCCAGCAGCCAAGACTATCCGAACACCGGGGAGCTGTTTTTT CASSQDYPNTGELFF
TRBJ1-2 TRBV6-1 few NA TGTGCCAGCAGTGAACGCATAGGGTATGGCTACACCTTC CASSERIGYGYTF
TRBJ1-5 TRBV7-2 NA NA TGTGCCAGCAGCTCGCAGGGGTCGGTAGGGCAGCCCCAGCATTTT CASSSQGSVGQPQHF
TRBJ2-5 TRBV9 few TRBD1 TGTGCCAGCAGCGTTACAGGGGGCTGGGAGACCCAGTACTTC CASSVTGGWETQYF
TRBJ1-2 TRBV9 NA NA TGTGCCAGCAGCGTAGACTGGCGGCTTAACTATGGCTACACCTTC CASSVDWRLNYGYTF
TRBJ2-1 TRBV18 NA NA TGTGCCAGCTCACAACAACAGGGATCCCGAACCCTTACCTACAATGAGCAGTTCTTC CASSQQQGSRTLTYNEQFF
TRBJ2-1 TRBV4-1 NA TRBD2 TGCGCCAGCAGCCATCTGACTAGCGTCACCTACAATGAGCAGTTCTTC CASSHLTSVTYNEQFF